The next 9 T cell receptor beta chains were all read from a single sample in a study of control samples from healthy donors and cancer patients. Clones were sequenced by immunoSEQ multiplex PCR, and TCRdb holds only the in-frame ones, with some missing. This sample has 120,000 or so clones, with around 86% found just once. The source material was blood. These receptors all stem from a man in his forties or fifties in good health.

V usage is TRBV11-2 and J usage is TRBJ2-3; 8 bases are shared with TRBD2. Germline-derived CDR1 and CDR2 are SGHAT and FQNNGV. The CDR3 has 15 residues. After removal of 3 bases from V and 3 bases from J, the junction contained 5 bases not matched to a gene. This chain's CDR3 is CASSFGRGGTDTQYF. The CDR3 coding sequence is TGTGCCAGCAGCTTCGGACGGGGGGGGACAGATACGCAGTATTTT.

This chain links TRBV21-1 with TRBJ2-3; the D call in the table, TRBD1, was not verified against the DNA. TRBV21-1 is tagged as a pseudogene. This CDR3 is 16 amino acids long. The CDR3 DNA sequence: TGTGCCAGCAGCCCTAAGATAAGGGGGCGCACAGATACGCAGTATTTT. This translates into CASSPKIRGRTDTQYF.

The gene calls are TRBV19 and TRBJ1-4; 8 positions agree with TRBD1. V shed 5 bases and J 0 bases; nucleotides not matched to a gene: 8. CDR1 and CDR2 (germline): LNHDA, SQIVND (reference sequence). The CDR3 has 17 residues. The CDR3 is CASSGGQVGATNEKLFF. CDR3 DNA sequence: TGTGCCAGTAGTGGGGGACAGGTGGGAGCAACTAATGAAAAACTGTTTTTT. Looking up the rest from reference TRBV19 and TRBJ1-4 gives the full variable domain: DGGITQSPKYLFRKEGQNVTLSCEQNLNHDAMYWYRQDPGQGLRLIYYSQIVNDFQKGDIAEGYSVSREKKESFPLTVTSAQKNPTAFYLCASSGGQVGATNEKLFFGSGTQLSVL.

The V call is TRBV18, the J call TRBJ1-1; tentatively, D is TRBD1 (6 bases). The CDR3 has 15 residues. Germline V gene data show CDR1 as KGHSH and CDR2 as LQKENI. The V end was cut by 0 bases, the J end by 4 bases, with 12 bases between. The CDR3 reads CASSPPGVRGTEAFF. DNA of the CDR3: TGTGCCAGCTCACCACCAGGGGTCAGGGGCACTGAAGCTTTCTTT.

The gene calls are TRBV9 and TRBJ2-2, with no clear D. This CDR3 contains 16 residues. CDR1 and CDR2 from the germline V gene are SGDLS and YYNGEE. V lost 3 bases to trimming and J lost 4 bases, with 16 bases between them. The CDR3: CASSGRYGQRTGELFF. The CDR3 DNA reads TGTGCCAGCAGCGGTCGTTATGGGCAGCGCACCGGGGAGCTGTTTTTT.

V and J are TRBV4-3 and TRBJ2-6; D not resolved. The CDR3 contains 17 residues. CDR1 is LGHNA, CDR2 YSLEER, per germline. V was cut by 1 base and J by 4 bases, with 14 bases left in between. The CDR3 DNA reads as TGCGCCAGCAGCCAAGGGGGATCCCCAGCGGGGGCCAACGTCCTGACTTTC. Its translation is CASSQGGSPAGANVLTF.

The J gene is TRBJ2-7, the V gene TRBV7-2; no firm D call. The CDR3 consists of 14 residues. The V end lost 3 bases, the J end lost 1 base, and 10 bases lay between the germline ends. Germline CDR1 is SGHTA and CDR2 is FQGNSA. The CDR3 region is CASSLSHISYEQYF. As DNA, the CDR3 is TGTGCCAGCAGCTTGAGCCACATATCCTACGAGCAGTACTTC.

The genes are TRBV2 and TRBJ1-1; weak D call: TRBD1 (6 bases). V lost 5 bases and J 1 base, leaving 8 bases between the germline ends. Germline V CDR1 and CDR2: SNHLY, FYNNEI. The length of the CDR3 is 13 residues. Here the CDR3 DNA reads TGTGCCAGCAGTTTGACAGGGAACACTGAAGCTTTCTTT. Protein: CASSLTGNTEAFF.

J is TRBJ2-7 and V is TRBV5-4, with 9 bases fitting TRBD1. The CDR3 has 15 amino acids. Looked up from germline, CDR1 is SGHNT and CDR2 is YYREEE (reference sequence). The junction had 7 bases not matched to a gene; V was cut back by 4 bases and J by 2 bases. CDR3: CASSGAGTGTYEQYF. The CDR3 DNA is TGTGCCAGCAGCGGCGCCGGGACAGGGACCTACGAGCAGTACTTC.